This T cell receptor (beta chain) appears in the sequencing data of a study of blood T cell repertoires in COVID-19. The CDR3 spans 14 residues. The germline V and J ends were trimmed by 4 bases and 1 base, with 8 bases remaining between them. The germline gives CDR1 SEHNR, CDR2 FQNEAQ (reference sequence). TCRdb's copy holds only in-frame clones and misses some; the assay was immunoSEQ multiplex PCR. The table shows roughly 300,000 clones, with roughly nine tenths occurring only once. The clonotype comes from a woman aged 30 to 39 who had recovered from COVID-19. This chain joins TRBV7-9 and TRBJ2-1, with D maybe TRBD1 (5 bases). The sample was PBMCs or T cells enriched from blood (not recorded which). The CDR3 reads CASSSQGSYNEQFF. The CDR3 DNA follows: TGTGCCAGCAGCTCCCAGGGATCCTACAATGAGCAGTTCTTC.